The 16 T cell receptor beta chains below all came from one sample that was sequenced in a study of blood T cell repertoires in COVID-19. The data were produced by immunoSEQ multiplex PCR, yet TCRdb's version contains in-frame clones alone and is incomplete. This table has approximately 160,000 clones, approximately 80% appearing once. Sequenced input: peripheral blood. Receptors were obtained from a woman aged 55-69 years with acute or convalescent COVID-19.

This sequence joins TRBV29-1 and TRBJ2-1, with 12 bases identical to TRBD2. The V gene's germline CDR1 is SQVTM and CDR2 ANQGSEA. CDR3 length: 14 residues. V dropped 7 bases and J dropped 5; count of bases not matched to a gene: 6. The CDR3: CSARRTSGDNEQFF. DNA for the CDR3: TGCAGCGCCCGTAGGACTAGCGGGGACAATGAGCAGTTCTTC.

Details on this clone: Mismatch with germline at one junction end may stem from a read error. The chain's CDR3 is CASSQAQGAPLHF. Written as DNA, the CDR3 is TGTGCCAGCAGTCAAGCTCAGGGGGCTCCCCTCCACTTT. This sequence joins TRBV6-1 and TRBJ1-6; 8 nucleotides agree with TRBD1. The CDR3 totals 13 residues. Germline values: CDR1 MNHNS, CDR2 SASEGT.

The chain carries TRBV23-1 and TRBJ2-2, with TRBD1 matching 7 bases. TRBV23-1 is assigned to the ORF class and has an uncertain function. This CDR3 has 13 residues. J lost 13 bases, V lost 9 bases, and 14 bases had no gene match. The CDR3 region is CARRDSPLRGLFF. CDR3 DNA sequence: TGCGCCAGACGGGACAGCCCCCTCCGGGGGCTGTTTTTT.

J is TRBJ1-1 and V is TRBV5-4; no clear D. The V and J ends lost 4 bases and 0 bases respectively, with 13 bases between them. CDR1 is SGHNT and CDR2 is YYREEE in the germline V gene (reference sequence). The CDR3 has 15 residues. CDR3 bases: TGTGCCAGCAGCCTGCCAGCGGATCTGAACACTGAAGCTTTCTTT. Protein: CASSLPADLNTEAFF.

The rearrangement links TRBV7-9 to TRBJ1-5; 7 nucleotides line up with TRBD1. Trimming cost V 6 bases and J 7 bases; bases outside gene matches: 9. This CDR3 has 14 amino acids. From germline, CDR1 is SEHNR and CDR2 FQNEAQ (reference sequence). The CDR3 region is CASSLQGTGQPQHF. The CDR3 DNA sequence: TGTGCCAGCAGTTTACAGGGGACGGGCCAGCCCCAGCATTTT.

V is TRBV28 and J is TRBJ1-2; D unclear. The germline V and J ends were trimmed by 6 bases and 0 bases, with 8 bases remaining between them. The germline V gene encodes CDR1 MDHEN and CDR2 SYDVKM. The CDR3 runs to 13 residues. CDR3 residues: CASRPTSNYGYTF. DNA of the CDR3: TGTGCCAGCAGGCCGACATCTAACTATGGCTACACCTTC.

The chain has TRBV19 and TRBJ1-2, with 7 bases matching TRBD1. The CDR3 runs 15 residues. Germline CDR1 reads LNHDA; CDR2 reads SQIVND (reference sequence). The ends lost 0 bases at V and 4 bases at J; junction bases unmatched: 5. The CDR3 loop reads CASSIEGRGSYGYTF. The CDR3, as DNA: TGTGCCAGTAGTATAGAGGGCAGGGGGAGCTATGGCTACACCTTC. The variable domain in full, with the rest retrieved from reference TRBV19 and TRBJ1-2, is DGGITQSPKYLFRKEGQNVTLSCEQNLNHDAMYWYRQDPGQGLRLIYYSQIVNDFQKGDIAEGYSVSREKKESFPLTVTSAQKNPTAFYLCASSIEGRGSYGYTFGSGTRLTVV.

Of note for this clone: Other DNA sequences in the sample encode the same CDR3. The chain combines TRBV19 with TRBJ2-5; 8 nucleotides line up with TRBD1. Germline V gene sequence: CDR1 LNHDA, CDR2 SQIVND (reference sequence). CDR3 size: 13 residues. Trimming removed 3 bases from V and 4 bases from J; junction bases left unmatched: 1. The CDR3 nucleotides read TGTGCCAGTAGTATTGACAGGGGAGAGACCCAGTACTTC. Protein product: CASSIDRGETQYF.

The chain has TRBV11-3 and TRBJ2-2, with 8 bases identical to TRBD1. CDR1 is SGHNT, CDR2 YENEEA, per germline. V was pared by 4 bases and J by 3 bases, with 7 bases of the junction left unmatched. The CDR3 extends over 16 amino acids. CDR3 region: CASSSHRGVYTGELFF. Here the CDR3 DNA reads TGTGCCAGCAGCTCGCACAGGGGGGTTTACACCGGGGAGCTGTTTTTT.

The table lists this clone with a few counts. CDR3 residues: CASSLRDTGKLFF. CDR3 in DNA: TGCGCCAGCAGCCTTCGGGACACAGGGAAACTGTTTTTT. This chain links TRBV4-3 with TRBJ1-4; possibly TRBD1 for D (6 bases). The CDR3 length is 13 residues. V was clipped by 4 bases and J by 11 bases, with 14 bases between them. CDR1 and CDR2 (germline): LGHNA, YSLEER.

V is TRBV19 and J is TRBJ1-4, with D maybe TRBD1 (5 bases). The CDR3 has 16 amino acids. Trimming stripped 7 bases from V and 0 bases from J, with 15 bases between. The germline V gene encodes CDR1 LNHDA and CDR2 SQIVND (reference sequence). The CDR3 protein is CASTMGQGTTNEKLFF. The CDR3 DNA is TGTGCCAGTACCATGGGGCAGGGCACAACTAATGAAAAACTGTTTTTT.

This chain uses TRBV7-9 with TRBJ1-5, with 7 bases lining up with TRBD1. The CDR3 has 14 residues. V dropped 5 bases and J dropped 4; count of bases not matched to a gene: 5. Germline-derived CDR1 and CDR2 are SEHNR and FQNEAQ (reference sequence). The CDR3 region is CASSLQGRNQPQHF. The CDR3 region has the DNA TGTGCCAGCAGCCTACAGGGGAGAAATCAGCCCCAGCATTTT.

The chain couples TRBV7-2 to TRBJ1-6; TRBD1 agrees at 11 bases. The V gene end was trimmed by 1 base and the J gene end by 10 bases; junction bases not matched to a gene: 3. Germline CDR1 and CDR2: SGHTA and FQGNSA. This CDR3 is 15 amino acids long. The CDR3 coding sequence is TGTGCCAGCAGCTTAGTAGGGACAGGGGGGTCACCCCTCCACTTT. Translated, it gives CASSLVGTGGSPLHF.

This sequence joins TRBV27 and TRBJ2-7, with 9 bases fitting TRBD1. The CDR3 totals 14 residues. Trimming at V came to 5 bases and at J to 3 bases, leaving 5 bases not matched to a gene. Germline V lookup: CDR1 MNHEY, CDR2 SMNVEV (reference sequence). In DNA form, the CDR3 reads TGTGCCAGCAGTCAATTGGACAGGGGCTACGAGCAGTACTTC. Its protein product is CASSQLDRGYEQYF.

V and J are TRBV19 and TRBJ2-5, with a tentative D call TRBD1 (6 bases). The CDR3 length is 13 residues. Germline CDR1 is LNHDA and CDR2 is SQIVND (reference sequence). V was pared by 3 bases and J by 5 bases, with 10 bases between. CDR3 nucleotide sequence: TGTGCCAGTAGTATCGGCAGGGGTGAGACCCAGTACTTC. Translation: CASSIGRGETQYF. The full variable domain, in which reference TRBV19 and TRBJ2-5 provide the parts outside the CDR3, is DGGITQSPKYLFRKEGQNVTLSCEQNLNHDAMYWYRQDPGQGLRLIYYSQIVNDFQKGDIAEGYSVSREKKESFPLTVTSAQKNPTAFYLCASSIGRGETQYFGPGTRLLVL.

This clone has a handful of counts. The chain carries TRBV7-6 and TRBJ2-7, with 10 bases matching TRBD1. CDR1 and CDR2 from the germline V gene are SGHVS and FNYEAQ. The CDR3 has 17 amino acids. J was trimmed by 0 bases and V by 1 base; bases with no gene match: 6. CDR3 region: CASSLVGGTGDSYEQYF. The CDR3 DNA reads TGTGCCAGCAGCTTAGTAGGGGGGACAGGGGACTCCTACGAGCAGTACTTC.